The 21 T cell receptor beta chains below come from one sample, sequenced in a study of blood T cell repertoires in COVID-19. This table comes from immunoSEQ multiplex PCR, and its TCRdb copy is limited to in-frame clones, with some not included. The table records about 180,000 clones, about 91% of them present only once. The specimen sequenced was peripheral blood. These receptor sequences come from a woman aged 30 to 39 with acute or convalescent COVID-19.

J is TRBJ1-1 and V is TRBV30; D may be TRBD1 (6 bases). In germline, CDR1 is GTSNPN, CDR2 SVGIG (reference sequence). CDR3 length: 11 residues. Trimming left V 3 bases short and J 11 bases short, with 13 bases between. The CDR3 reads CAWRGAVGAFF. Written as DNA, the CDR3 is TGTGCCTGGAGGGGGGCCGTTGGGGCTTTCTTT.

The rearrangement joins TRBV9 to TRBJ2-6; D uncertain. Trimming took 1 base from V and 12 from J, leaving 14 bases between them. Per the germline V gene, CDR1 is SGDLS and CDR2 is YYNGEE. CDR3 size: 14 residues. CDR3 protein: CASSVLQEDGVLTF. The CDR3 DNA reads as TGTGCCAGCAGCGTACTTCAGGAAGATGGCGTCCTGACTTTC.

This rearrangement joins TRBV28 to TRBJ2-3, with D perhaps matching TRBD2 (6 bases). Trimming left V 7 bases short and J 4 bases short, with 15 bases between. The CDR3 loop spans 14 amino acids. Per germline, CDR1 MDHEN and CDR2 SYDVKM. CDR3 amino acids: CASKIGLTSDTQYF. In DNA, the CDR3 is TGTGCCAGCAAGATCGGACTAACCTCAGATACGCAGTATTTT.

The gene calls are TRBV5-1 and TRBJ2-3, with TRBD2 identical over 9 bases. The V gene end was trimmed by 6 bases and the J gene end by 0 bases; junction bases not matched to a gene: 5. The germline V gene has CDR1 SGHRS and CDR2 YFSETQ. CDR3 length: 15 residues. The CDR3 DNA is TGCGCCAGCAAACTAGCGGGCGGTAGCACAGATACGCAGTATTTT. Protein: CASKLAGGSTDTQYF.

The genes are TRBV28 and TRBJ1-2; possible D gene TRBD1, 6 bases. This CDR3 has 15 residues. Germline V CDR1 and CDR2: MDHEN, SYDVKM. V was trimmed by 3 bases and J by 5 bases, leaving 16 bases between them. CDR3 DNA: TGTGCCAGCAGTTTCCCCGGGGGGCCTTCTTATGGCTACACCTTC. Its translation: CASSFPGGPSYGYTF.

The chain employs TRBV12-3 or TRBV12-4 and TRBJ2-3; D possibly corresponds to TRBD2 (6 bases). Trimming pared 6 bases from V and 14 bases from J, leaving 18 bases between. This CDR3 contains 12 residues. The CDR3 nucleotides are TGTGCCAGCAGCCCCGGCGGGATCGGGAGGTATTTT. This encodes CASSPGGIGRYF.

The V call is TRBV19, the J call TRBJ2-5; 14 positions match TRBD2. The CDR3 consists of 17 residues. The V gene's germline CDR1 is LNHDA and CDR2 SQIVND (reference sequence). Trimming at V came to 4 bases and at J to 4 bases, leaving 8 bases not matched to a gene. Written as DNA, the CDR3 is TGTGCCAGTAGTACGGGACTAGCGGGAGTTAAGAGAGAGACCCAGTACTTC. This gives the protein CASSTGLAGVKRETQYF.

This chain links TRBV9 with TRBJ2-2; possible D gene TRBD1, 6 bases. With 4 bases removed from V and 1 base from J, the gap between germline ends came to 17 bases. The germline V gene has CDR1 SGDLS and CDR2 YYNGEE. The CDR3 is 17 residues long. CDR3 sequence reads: CASSPRPAGENTGELFF. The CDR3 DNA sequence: TGTGCCAGCAGCCCACGTCCGGCAGGGGAGAACACCGGGGAGCTGTTTTTT.

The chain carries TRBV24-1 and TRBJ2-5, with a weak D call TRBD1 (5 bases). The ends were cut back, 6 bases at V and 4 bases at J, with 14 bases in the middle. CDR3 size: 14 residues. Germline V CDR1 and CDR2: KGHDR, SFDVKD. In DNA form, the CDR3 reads TGTGCCACCAGTTACTCTGGGGCATCAGAGACCCAGTACTTC. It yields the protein CATSYSGASETQYF.

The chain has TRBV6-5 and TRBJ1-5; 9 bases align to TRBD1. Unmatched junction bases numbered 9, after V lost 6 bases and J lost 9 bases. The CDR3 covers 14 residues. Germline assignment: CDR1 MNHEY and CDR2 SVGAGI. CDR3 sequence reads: CASRFGQGLGPQHF. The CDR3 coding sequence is TGTGCCAGCAGATTTGGACAGGGGCTGGGGCCCCAGCATTTT.

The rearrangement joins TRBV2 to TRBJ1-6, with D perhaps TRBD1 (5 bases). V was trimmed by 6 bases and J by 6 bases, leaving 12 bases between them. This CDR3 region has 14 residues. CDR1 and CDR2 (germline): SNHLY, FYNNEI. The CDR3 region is CASRTRGLNSPLHF. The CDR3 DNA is TGTGCCAGCAGAACCCGGGGACTTAATTCACCCCTCCACTTT.

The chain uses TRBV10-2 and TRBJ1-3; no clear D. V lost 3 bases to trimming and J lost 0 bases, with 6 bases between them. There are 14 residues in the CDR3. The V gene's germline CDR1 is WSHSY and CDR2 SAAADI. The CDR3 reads CASSEPGSGNTIYF. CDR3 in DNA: TGCGCCAGCAGTGAACCCGGCTCTGGAAACACCATATATTTT.

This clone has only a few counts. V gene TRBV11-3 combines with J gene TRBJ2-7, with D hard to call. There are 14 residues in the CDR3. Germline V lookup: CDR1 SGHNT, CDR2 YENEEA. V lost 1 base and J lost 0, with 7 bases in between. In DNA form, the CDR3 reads TGTGCCAGCAGCTTAGCCCGAGGCTCCTACGAGCAGTACTTC. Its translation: CASSLARGSYEQYF.

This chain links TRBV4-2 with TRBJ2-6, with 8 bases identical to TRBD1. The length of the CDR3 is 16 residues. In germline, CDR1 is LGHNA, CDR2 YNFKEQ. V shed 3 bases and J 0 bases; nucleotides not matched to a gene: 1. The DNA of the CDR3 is TGTGCCAGCAGCCAGGGACAGGACTCTGGGGCCAACGTCCTGACTTTC. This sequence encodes CASSQGQDSGANVLTF.

Here the CDR3 DNA reads TGTGCCACCAGTGACTTCCCTAGCGGGAGGACAGATACGCAGTATTTT. It codes for CATSDFPSGRTDTQYF. The rearrangement uses TRBV24-1 and TRBJ2-3; 11 bases fit TRBD2. Trimming took 4 bases from V and 3 from J; bases not matched to a gene: 5. In germline, CDR1 is KGHDR, CDR2 SFDVKD. CDR3 length: 16 residues.

The CDR3 here is CASSLDLASSGNTIYF. CDR3 DNA sequence: TGTGCCAGCAGCTTAGACCTAGCGAGCTCTGGAAACACCATATATTTT. J is TRBJ1-3 and V is TRBV11-2; D unresolved. The CDR3 loop spans 16 amino acids. CDR1 and CDR2 from the germline V gene are SGHAT and FQNNGV. V lost 0 bases and J 0 bases, leaving 9 bases between the germline ends.

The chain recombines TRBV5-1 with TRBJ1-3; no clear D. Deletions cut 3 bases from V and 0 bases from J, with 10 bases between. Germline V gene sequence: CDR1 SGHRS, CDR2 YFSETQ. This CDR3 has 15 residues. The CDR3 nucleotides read TGCGCCAGCAGCTCCGGGAGCCTCTCTGGAAACACCATATATTTT. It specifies CASSSGSLSGNTIYF.

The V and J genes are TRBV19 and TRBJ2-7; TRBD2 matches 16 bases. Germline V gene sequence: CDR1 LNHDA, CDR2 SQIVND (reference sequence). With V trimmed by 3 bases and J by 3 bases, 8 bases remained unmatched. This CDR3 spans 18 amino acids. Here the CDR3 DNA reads TGTGCCAGTAGTATTCGGGGACTAGCGGGAGGGCCAGTCTACGAGCAGTACTTC. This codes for CASSIRGLAGGPVYEQYF.

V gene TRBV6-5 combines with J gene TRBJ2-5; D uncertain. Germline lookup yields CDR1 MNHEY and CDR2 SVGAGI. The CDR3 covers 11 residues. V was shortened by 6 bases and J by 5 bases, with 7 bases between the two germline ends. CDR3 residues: CASRSRETQYF. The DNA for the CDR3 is TGTGCCAGCAGGTCTAGGGAGACCCAGTACTTC.

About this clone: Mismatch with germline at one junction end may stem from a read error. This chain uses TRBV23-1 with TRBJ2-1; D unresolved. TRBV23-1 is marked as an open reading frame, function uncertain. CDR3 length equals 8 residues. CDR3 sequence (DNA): TGCGCCAGCAGTCACCTACTCTTC. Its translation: CASSHLLF.

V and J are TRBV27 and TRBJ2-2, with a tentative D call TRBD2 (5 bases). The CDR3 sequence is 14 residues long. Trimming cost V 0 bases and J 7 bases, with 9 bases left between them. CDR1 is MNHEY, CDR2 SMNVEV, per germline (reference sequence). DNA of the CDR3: TGTGCCAGCAGTTTATCGCGGACTTACGGGGAGCTGTTTTTT. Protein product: CASSLSRTYGELFF.